These T cell receptor beta chains were read from a single sample in a study of blood T cell repertoires in COVID-19. Only in-frame clones appear in the TCRdb table, and some are missing; sequencing was by immunoSEQ multiplex PCR. The data contain 170,000 or so clones, around 86% of them singletons. Sequencing input: peripheral blood. Receptor source: a woman in her sixties or seventies with COVID-19, enrolled during active disease. The CDR3 runs from the conserved cysteine through the conserved F or W. The D gene is left open where the match is weak. Clone size is given for some rows only: seen once, a few or many times, or a class if the clone is expanded.

-,TRBD1,TRBV27,TRBJ2-7,CASSDGTGGHEQYF,TGTGCCAGCAGTGATGGGACAGGGGGCCACGAGCAGTACTTC
-,-,TRBV6-5,TRBJ1-6,CASSYSQQGMVSPLHF,TGTGCCAGCAGTTACTCCCAACAGGGAATGGTTTCACCCCTCCACTTT
-,-,TRBV5-1,TRBJ2-2,CASFSGNGNTGELFF,TGCGCCAGCTTCTCGGGAAACGGAAACACCGGGGAGCTGTTTTTT
-,-,TRBV28,TRBJ1-1,CASSFETNSNTEAFF,TGTGCCAGCAGTTTTGAGACAAATTCGAACACTGAAGCTTTCTTT
-,TRBD1,TRBV6-2/TRBV6-3,TRBJ2-2,CASSLGQGKTGELFF,TGTGCCAGCAGTCTCGGACAGGGAAAGACCGGGGAGCTGTTTTTT
-,TRBD2,TRBV28,TRBJ2-7,CASSPSGSSTYEQYF,TGTGCCAGCAGTCCTAGCGGGAGTAGCACCTACGAGCAGTACTTC
-,-,TRBV24-1,TRBJ2-3,CATRGSGGGTDTQYF,TGTGCCACCAGAGGTAGCGGAGGGGGCACAGATACGCAGTATTTT
-,TRBD2,TRBV6-6,TRBJ2-7,CASSYSWTSGSYEQYF,TGTGCCAGCAGTTACTCGTGGACTAGCGGGAGTTACGAGCAGTACTTC
few,TRBD1,TRBV9,TRBJ1-1,CASRGQGFHTEAFF,TGTGCCAGCAGAGGACAGGGGTTTCACACTGAAGCTTTCTTT
-,-,TRBV19,TRBJ2-2,CASSPATTGELFF,TGTGCCAGTAGTCCTGCTACCACCGGGGAGCTGTTTTTT
-,TRBD1,TRBV9,TRBJ2-7,CASSSHDLGTGYEQYF,TGTGCCAGCAGCTCTCACGACCTGGGGACAGGCTACGAGCAGTACTTC
-,-,TRBV7-2,TRBJ2-5,CASSSQGETQYF,TGTGCCAGCAGCTCCCAGGGGGAGACCCAGTACTTC
-,-,TRBV20-1,TRBJ2-3,CSARPTDTQYF,TGCAGTGCCCGTCCCACAGATACGCAGTATTTT
-,TRBD2,TRBV30,TRBJ2-1,CAWSVRRPGGTNNEQFF,TGTGCCTGGAGTGTACGGAGGCCGGGAGGAACAAACAATGAGCAGTTCTTC
-,TRBD1,TRBV28,TRBJ1-2,CASSFGTASYGYTF,TGTGCCAGCAGTTTTGGGACAGCGAGCTATGGCTACACCTTC
-,-,TRBV28,TRBJ1-5,CASNKDSPSNQPQHF,TGTGCCAGCAACAAGGACAGTCCTTCGAATCAGCCCCAGCATTTT
-,TRBD1,TRBV30,TRBJ1-3,CAWSRQGVGNTIYF,TGTGCCTGGAGCCGACAGGGGGTAGGAAACACCATATATTTT
-,-,TRBV5-1,TRBJ1-6,CASSSGTYNSPLHF,TGCGCCAGCAGCTCCGGGACCTATAATTCACCCCTCCACTTT
once,TRBD2,TRBV2,TRBJ2-3,CASSEKGLAGVDTQYF,TGTGCCAGCAGTGAAAAGGGACTAGCGGGAGTGGATACGCAGTATTTT
-,TRBD1,TRBV18,TRBJ1-1,CASSPQRQGVRAFF,TGTGCCAGCTCACCACAAAGACAGGGGGTGAGGGCTTTCTTT
-,-,TRBV2,TRBJ2-7,CASSERGGGQYF,TGTGCCAGCAGTGAACGGGGAGGGGGGCAGTACTTC
-,-,TRBV28,TRBJ2-1,CASSLGGDLNEQFF,TGTGCCAGCAGCCTGGGGGGAGACCTCAATGAGCAGTTCTTC
-,TRBD2,TRBV7-9,TRBJ2-5,CASSLGLSEQTQYF,TGTGCCAGCAGCCTGGGACTAAGCGAACAGACCCAGTACTTC
-,TRBD1,TRBV14,TRBJ2-1,CASSQTTGQGFYNEQFF,TGTGCCAGCAGCCAAACTACGGGACAGGGGTTTTACAATGAGCAGTTCTTC
once,-,TRBV29-1,TRBJ1-2,CSVDGQDLNYGYTF,TGCAGCGTTGACGGTCAAGATCTCAACTATGGCTACACCTTC
few,TRBD1,TRBV6-5,TRBJ1-1,CASRRSGGMNTEAFF,TGTGCCAGCAGGCGGTCAGGGGGCATGAACACTGAAGCTTTCTTT
-,-,TRBV5-1,TRBJ2-2,CASSTTGFTGELFF,TGCGCCAGCAGCACCACAGGGTTCACCGGGGAGCTGTTTTTT
-,TRBD2,TRBV4-2,TRBJ2-3,CASSHPLSGRVADTQYF,TGTGCCAGCAGCCACCCTCTTAGCGGGAGGGTCGCAGATACGCAGTATTTT
-,-,TRBV7-3,TRBJ2-3,CASSLSVITDTQYF,TGTGCCAGCAGCTTATCGGTGATCACAGATACGCAGTATTTT
-,-,TRBV28,TRBJ2-7,CASSLGGALSYEQYF,TGTGCCAGCAGTTTAGGGGGCGCCCTCTCCTACGAGCAGTACTTC
-,-,TRBV28,TRBJ2-2,CASSFLVTGELFF,TGTGCCAGCAGTTTCTTAGTCACCGGGGAGCTGTTTTTT
few,TRBD1,TRBV7-8,TRBJ1-2,CASSLADRAVYGYTF,TGTGCCAGCAGCTTAGCGGACAGGGCCGTCTATGGCTACACCTTC
-,-,TRBV28,TRBJ1-1,CASSSPVEKAFF,TGTGCCAGCAGTTCCCCGGTCGAGAAAGCTTTCTTT
-,TRBD2,TRBV5-4,TRBJ2-1,CASSPPGTSNEQFF,TGTGCCAGCAGCCCCCCCGGGACTAGCAATGAGCAGTTCTTC
many,TRBD2,TRBV7-8,TRBJ2-7,CASSLVAAGGPKGEQYF,TGTGCCAGCAGCTTAGTAGCTGCGGGAGGGCCGAAAGGGGAGCAGTACTTC
-,TRBD2,TRBV11-3,TRBJ2-5,CASSPGILAGGYEETQYF,TGTGCCAGCAGCCCAGGCATCCTAGCGGGAGGATATGAGGAGACCCAGTACTTC
-,TRBD1,TRBV7-2,TRBJ1-6,CASSSTGAPSYNSPLHF,TGTGCCAGCAGCTCTACAGGGGCCCCCTCCTATAATTCACCCCTCCACTTT
-,-,TRBV9,TRBJ2-1,CASTKPGYNEQFF,TGTGCCAGCACTAAACCCGGTTACAATGAGCAGTTCTTC
-,-,TRBV6-5,TRBJ2-1,CASVGLLSYNEQFF,TGTGCCAGCGTCGGTCTGCTATCCTACAATGAGCAGTTCTTC
-,TRBD2,TRBV19,TRBJ2-7,CASSVSGSPYEQYF,TGTGCCAGTAGTGTTAGCGGGAGTCCCTACGAGCAGTACTTC
once,-,TRBV30,TRBJ1-5,CAWSPSRAGPRNQPQHF,TGTGCCTGGAGCCCGAGCAGGGCAGGCCCGAGGAATCAGCCCCAGCATTTT
-,TRBD1,TRBV29-1,TRBJ2-7,CSVEGTVDRVDEQYF,TGCAGCGTTGAGGGGACCGTCGACAGGGTGGATGAGCAGTACTTC
-,-,TRBV9,TRBJ2-3,CASSFNRGGPDTQYF,TGTGCCAGCAGCTTCAACAGGGGGGGCCCAGATACGCAGTATTTT
few,-,TRBV28,TRBJ2-7,CASSLGGASVSYEQYF,TGTGCCAGCAGTTTAGGCGGGGCTAGCGTTTCCTACGAGCAGTACTTC
once,-,TRBV5-4,TRBJ1-2,CASSFRTEGYGYTF,TGTGCCAGCAGCTTTAGGACAGAGGGCTATGGCTACACCTTC